This T cell receptor beta chain was identified in a study of technical replicates of blood from several donors. The germline V gene encodes CDR1 SGDLS and CDR2 YYNGEE. This CDR3 has 14 amino acids. V lost 4 bases to trimming and J lost 2 bases; unmatched junction nucleotides: 6. The method was immunoSEQ multiplex PCR; TCRdb's version includes in-frame clones alone and lacks a portion of them. Of 65,000 to 85,000 clones listed, 95% to 97% are singletons. The chain is built from TRBV9 and TRBJ2-7; 7 positions agree with TRBD1. Sequences were obtained from T cells isolated from PBMCs. This clonotype originated in a human donor in good health. The CDR3 spells CASSPTGTTYEQYF. CDR3 nucleotides: TGTGCCAGCAGCCCGACAGGGACAACCTACGAGCAGTACTTC.